This T cell receptor (beta chain) was sequenced in a study of cytotoxic CD8 clonotypes in ibrutinib-treated CLL. About the study: There were 11 relapsed/refractory patients and roughly 15 treatment-naive patients, and roughly 18 were IGHV unmutated. Average yields of about 260,000 productive templates and 94,082 productive rearrangements characterized the samples. Points from the study as a whole: Timing of sampling differed between sustained-remission and progressing patients.

CDR1 and CDR2 (germline): MDHEN, SYDVKM. Trimming cost V 2 bases and J 13 bases, with 15 bases left between them. The CDR3 contains 13 residues. Here immunoSEQ multiplex PCR was the method, and the copy in TCRdb shows in-frame clones only, minus some. The data contain some 140,000 clones, approximately 90% of them singletons. This clone has a single count. Its specificity is not known. The specimen was PBMCs, collected after 12 months of ibrutinib treatment. The rearrangement joins TRBV28 to TRBJ2-1; D gene ambiguous. This clonotype was sampled from a human donor with chronic lymphocytic leukemia. CDR3 DNA: TGTGCCAGCAGTTTAGCGGATGTCCCAACACAGTTCTTC. Residues: CASSLADVPTQFF.